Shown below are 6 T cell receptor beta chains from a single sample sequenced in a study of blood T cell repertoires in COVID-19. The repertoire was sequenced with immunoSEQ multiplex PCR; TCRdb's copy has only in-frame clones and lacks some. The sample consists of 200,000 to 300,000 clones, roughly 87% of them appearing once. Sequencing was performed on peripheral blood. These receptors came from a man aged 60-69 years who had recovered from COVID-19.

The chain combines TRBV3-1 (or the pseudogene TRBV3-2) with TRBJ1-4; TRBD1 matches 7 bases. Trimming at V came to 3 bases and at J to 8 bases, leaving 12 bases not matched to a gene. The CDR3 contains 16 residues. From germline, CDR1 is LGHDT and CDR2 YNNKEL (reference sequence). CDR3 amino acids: CASSHPRDRAGEKLFF. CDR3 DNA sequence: TGTGCCAGCAGCCATCCCAGAGACAGGGCTGGCGAAAAACTGTTTTTT.

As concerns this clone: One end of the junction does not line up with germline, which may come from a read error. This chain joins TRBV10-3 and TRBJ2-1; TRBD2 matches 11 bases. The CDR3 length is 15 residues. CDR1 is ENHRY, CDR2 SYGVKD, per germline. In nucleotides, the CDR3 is TGTGCCGTCAGTCGACTAGCGGGATCCTACAATGAGCAGTTCTTC. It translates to CAVSRLAGSYNEQFF.

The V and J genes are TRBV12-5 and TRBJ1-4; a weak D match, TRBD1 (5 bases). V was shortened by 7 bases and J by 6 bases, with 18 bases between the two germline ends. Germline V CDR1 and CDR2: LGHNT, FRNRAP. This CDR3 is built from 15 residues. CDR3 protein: CASARDRAGDEKLFF. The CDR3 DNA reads TGTGCTAGTGCTCGAGACAGAGCAGGTGATGAAAAACTGTTTTTT. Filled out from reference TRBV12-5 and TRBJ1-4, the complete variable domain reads DARVTQTPRHKVTEMGQEVTMRCQPILGHNTVFWYRQTMMQGLELLAYFRNRAPLDDSGMPKDRFSAEMPDATLATLKIQPSEPRDSAVYFCASARDRAGDEKLFFGSGTQLSVL.

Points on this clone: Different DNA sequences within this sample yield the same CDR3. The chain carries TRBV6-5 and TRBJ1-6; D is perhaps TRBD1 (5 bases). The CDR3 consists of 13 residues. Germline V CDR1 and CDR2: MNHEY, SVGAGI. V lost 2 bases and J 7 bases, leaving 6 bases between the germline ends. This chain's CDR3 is CASSYDSNSPLHF. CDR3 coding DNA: TGTGCCAGCAGTTACGACAGCAATTCACCCCTCCACTTT.

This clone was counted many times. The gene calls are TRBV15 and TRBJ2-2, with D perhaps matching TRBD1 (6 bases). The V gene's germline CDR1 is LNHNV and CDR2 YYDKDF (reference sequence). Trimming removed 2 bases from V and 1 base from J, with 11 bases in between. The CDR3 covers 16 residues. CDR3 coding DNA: TGTGCCACCAGCAGACTTCGACAGGAGAACACCGGGGAGCTGTTTTTT. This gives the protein CATSRLRQENTGELFF.

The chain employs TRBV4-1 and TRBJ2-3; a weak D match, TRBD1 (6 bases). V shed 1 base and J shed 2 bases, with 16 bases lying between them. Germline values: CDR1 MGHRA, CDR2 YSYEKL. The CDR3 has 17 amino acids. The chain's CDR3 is CASSQGWGQIVTDTQYF. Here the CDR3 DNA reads TGCGCCAGCAGCCAAGGATGGGGACAAATAGTCACAGATACGCAGTATTTT.